This passage covers 25 T cell receptor beta chains from one sample sequenced in a study of T cell responses to AZD1222 COVID-19 vaccine. Sequenced by immunoSEQ multiplex PCR; TCRdb stores in-frame clones only, minus some. The repertoire holds about 45,000 clones, with 70% to 90% as singletons. The sample was peripheral blood, taken 28 days after the second AZD1222 dose. The receptors were gathered from an adult who received the AZD1222 COVID-19 vaccine.

V usage is TRBV7-9 and J usage is TRBJ2-5; possibly TRBD2 for D (5 bases). V was cut by 1 base and J by 5 bases, with 8 bases left in between. The CDR3 contains 13 residues. Germline loops: CDR1 SEHNR, CDR2 FQNEAQ (reference sequence). Written as DNA, the CDR3 is TGTGCCAGCAGCTTAGGCGGGTGGGAGACCCAGTACTTC. Its protein is CASSLGGWETQYF.

Here the CDR3 DNA reads TGTGCCAGCAGCTTGTTACGAACGGGACAGAGGAACACTGAAGCTTTCTTT. It codes for CASSLLRTGQRNTEAFF. J is TRBJ1-1 and V is TRBV5-4; TRBD1 matches at 7 bases. The germline gives CDR1 SGHNT, CDR2 YYREEE (reference sequence). This CDR3 comprises 17 residues. With V trimmed by 1 base and J by 1 base, 10 bases remained unmatched.

V usage is TRBV5-6 and J usage is TRBJ1-5; a weak D match, TRBD1 (6 bases). Germline V lookup: CDR1 SGHDT, CDR2 YYEEEE. The CDR3 runs 13 residues. V lost 4 bases, J lost 5 bases, and 10 bases lay in between. The DNA of the CDR3 is TGTGCCAGCAGCCGACAGGCAGATCAGCCCCAGCATTTT. This encodes CASSRQADQPQHF.

The gene calls are TRBV29-1 and TRBJ2-2; no clear D. V was cut by 1 base and J by 5 bases, with 11 bases left in between. Germline V gene lookup returns CDR1 SQVTM and CDR2 ANQGSEA. The CDR3 runs to 14 residues. The DNA for the CDR3 is TGCAGCGTTGAAGGTGGGATGGAGACCGGGGAGCTGTTTTTT. This gives the protein CSVEGGMETGELFF.

The chain links TRBV15 to TRBJ2-3, with 14 bases fitting TRBD2. The CDR3 runs to 19 residues. From germline, CDR1 is LNHNV and CDR2 YYDKDF (reference sequence). Trimming cost V 5 bases and J 3 bases; bases outside gene matches: 13. The CDR3 loop reads CATSGTGTSGSSLTDTQYF. The CDR3 DNA sequence: TGTGCCACCAGCGGAACCGGGACTAGCGGGAGTTCCTTAACAGATACGCAGTATTTT.

This clone was seen a single time. This chain links TRBV2 with TRBJ2-5, with 14 bases identical to TRBD2. Germline CDR1 and CDR2: SNHLY and FYNNEI. V trimming: 6 bases; J trimming: 7 bases; junction bases outside the gene matches: 7. There are 15 residues in the CDR3. The CDR3 sequence: CASRGTSGRDGTQYF. In nucleotides, the CDR3 is TGTGCCAGCAGAGGGACTAGCGGGAGAGACGGGACCCAGTACTTC.

The genes are TRBV29-1 and TRBJ1-5, with D tentatively TRBD1 (5 bases). The germline V gene has CDR1 SQVTM and CDR2 ANQGSEA. Trimming stripped 4 bases from V and 4 bases from J, with 11 bases between. CDR3 length equals 13 residues. The DNA for the CDR3 is TGCAGCGTTGTGGTAGGGGCTAATCAGCCCCAGCATTTT. Amino acids: CSVVVGANQPQHF.

The chain combines TRBV7-9 with TRBJ2-7; 7 nucleotides match TRBD2. V trimming: 4 bases; J trimming: 3 bases; junction bases outside the gene matches: 6. Germline-derived CDR1 and CDR2 are SEHNR and FQNEAQ (reference sequence). This CDR3 region has 14 residues. CDR3 in amino acids: CASSSTSLDYEQYF. In DNA form, the CDR3 reads TGTGCCAGCAGCTCGACTAGCCTTGACTACGAGCAGTACTTC.

The chain links TRBV9 to TRBJ2-2, with D possibly being TRBD1 (5 bases). Germline CDR1 reads SGDLS; CDR2 reads YYNGEE. The CDR3 totals 14 residues. The ends were cut back, 0 bases at V and 8 bases at J, with 11 bases in the middle. CDR3 amino acids: CASSVEGDRGELFF. The CDR3 DNA sequence: TGTGCCAGCAGCGTAGAAGGGGATCGGGGGGAGCTGTTTTTT.

This sequence joins TRBV7-9 and TRBJ1-6; TRBD1 aligns across 7 bases. The CDR3 spans 16 residues. V lost 6 bases, J lost 3 bases, and 8 bases stayed unmatched. Germline-derived CDR1 and CDR2 are SEHNR and FQNEAQ (reference sequence). The CDR3 spells CASSSGTVGYNSPLHF. CDR3 nucleotides: TGTGCCAGCAGTAGCGGGACAGTTGGCTATAATTCACCCCTCCACTTT.

The chain is built from TRBV7-9 and TRBJ2-5; 7 positions agree with TRBD1. CDR3 size: 15 residues. The germline V gene encodes CDR1 SEHNR and CDR2 FQNEAQ (reference sequence). The J segment lost 7 bases and the V segment lost 1 base, leaving 9 bases of the junction unmatched. CDR3 region: CASSLEGQPRGTQYF. The CDR3 DNA sequence: TGTGCCAGCAGCTTAGAGGGACAGCCGCGAGGGACCCAGTACTTC. Supplemented by reference TRBV7-9 and TRBJ2-5, the full variable domain reads DTGVSQNPRHKITKRGQNVTFRCDPISEHNRLYWYRQTLGQGPEFLTYFQNEAQLEKSRLLSDRFSAERPKGSFSTLEIQRTEQGDSAMYLCASSLEGQPRGTQYFGPGTRLLVL.

The chain uses TRBV11-2 and TRBJ1-1; D is unresolved. Per the germline V gene, CDR1 is SGHAT and CDR2 is FQNNGV. The CDR3 extends over 12 amino acids. The V and J ends lost 1 base and 10 bases respectively, with 10 bases between them. CDR3 region: CASSLVAAGAFF. CDR3 sequence (DNA): TGTGCCAGCAGCTTAGTTGCCGCGGGAGCTTTCTTT.

This clone has a handful of counts. The genes are TRBV29-1 and TRBJ1-2, with D uncertain. The CDR3 runs to 13 residues. Germline CDR1 is SQVTM and CDR2 is ANQGSEA. Trimming stripped 7 bases from V and 5 bases from J, with 17 bases between. The CDR3 sequence is CSALRSDGYGYTF. The CDR3, as DNA: TGCAGCGCCCTACGATCGGACGGGTATGGCTACACCTTC.

This chain joins TRBV7-9 and TRBJ1-6; 9 bases align to TRBD1. The germline V gene encodes CDR1 SEHNR and CDR2 FQNEAQ (reference sequence). CDR3 length equals 15 residues. V shed 1 base, J shed 6 bases, and the junction held 1 base outside the gene matches. CDR3 bases: TGTGCCAGCAGCTTAGGGACAGGGGCTAATTCACCCCTCCACTTT. Translation gives CASSLGTGANSPLHF.

This clone was observed a single time. The J gene is TRBJ2-7, the V gene TRBV15, with 8 bases fitting TRBD2. This CDR3 is 14 amino acids long. V lost 6 bases and J lost 4; bases outside the gene matches: 8. Germline V gene sequence: CDR1 LNHNV, CDR2 YYDKDF (reference sequence). Here the CDR3 DNA reads TGTGCCACCAGTAAACTAGCGGAGACGTACGAGCAGTACTTC. As protein: CATSKLAETYEQYF.

V usage is TRBV6-5 and J usage is TRBJ1-1, with no clear D. This CDR3 has 11 amino acids. V lost 7 bases to trimming and J lost 1 base, with 4 bases between them. The germline V gene has CDR1 MNHEY and CDR2 SVGAGI. The DNA for the CDR3 is TGTGCCAGCATCAGGAACACTGAAGCTTTCTTT. It yields the protein CASIRNTEAFF.

This clone was seen more than once but under ten times. The J gene is TRBJ1-5, the V gene TRBV5-5; D ambiguous. Germline V gives CDR1 SGHKS, CDR2 YYEKEE (reference sequence). V shed 6 bases and J shed 9 bases, with 16 bases lying between them. This CDR3 has 13 amino acids. The CDR3: CASKRQVGGPQHF. The CDR3 nucleotides read TGTGCCAGCAAAAGGCAGGTTGGTGGGCCCCAGCATTTT. The full variable domain, in which reference TRBV5-5 and TRBJ1-5 provide the parts outside the CDR3, is DAGVTQSPTHLIKTRGQQVTLRCSPISGHKSVSWYQQVLGQGPQFIFQYYEKEERGRGNFPDRFSARQFPNYSSELNVNALLLGDSALYLCASKRQVGGPQHFGDGTRLSIL.

V is TRBV13 and J is TRBJ2-7; D call uncertain. Germline V gene lookup returns CDR1 PRHDT and CDR2 FYEKMQ (reference sequence). This CDR3 contains 13 residues. V was pared by 3 bases and J by 2 bases, with 8 bases between. The CDR3: CASSFSSTYEQYF. The CDR3, as DNA: TGTGCCAGCAGCTTTAGCTCCACCTACGAGCAGTACTTC.

This clone occurred once. This sequence joins TRBV5-1 and TRBJ2-1; 7 bases are a match to TRBD2. Per the germline V gene, CDR1 is SGHRS and CDR2 is YFSETQ. The CDR3 totals 12 residues. J lost 12 bases, V lost 0 bases, and 3 bases had no gene match. The chain's CDR3 is CASSLDLAGQFF. As DNA, the CDR3 is TGCGCCAGCAGCTTGGACTTAGCGGGGCAGTTCTTC.

V usage is TRBV15 and J usage is TRBJ1-4; the match to TRBD1 covers 7 bases. Looked up from germline, CDR1 is LNHNV and CDR2 is YYDKDF (reference sequence). The CDR3 is 15 residues long. Losses at the gene ends were 6 bases for V and 6 bases for J; bases not matched to a gene: 10. The CDR3 coding sequence is TGTGCCACCAGTTCATCCGGGACAGTCTATGAAAAACTGTTTTTT. Amino acids: CATSSSGTVYEKLFF.

V gene TRBV28 combines with J gene TRBJ1-1; TRBD1 is a possible D gene (5 bases). V gave up 7 bases and J gave up 2 bases, with 11 bases separating them. This CDR3 spans 13 amino acids. Germline V gene data show CDR1 as MDHEN and CDR2 as SYDVKM. DNA of the CDR3: TGTGCCAGCAACGACAGACACAACACTGAAGCTTTCTTT. It specifies CASNDRHNTEAFF.

The chain recombines TRBV11-2 with TRBJ1-2; 7 positions agree with TRBD1. J gave up 3 bases and V 5 bases, and 12 bases lay outside the gene matches. Looked up from germline, CDR1 is SGHAT and CDR2 is FQNNGV. The CDR3 is made up of 16 amino acids. The CDR3 coding sequence is TGTGCCAGCAGCCCGGGGACGGGCAGGGGGGACTATGGCTACACCTTC. Protein: CASSPGTGRGDYGYTF.

The chain carries TRBV4-3 and TRBJ1-2, with D hard to call. Germline lookup yields CDR1 LGHNA and CDR2 YSLEER. Trimming removed 0 bases from V and 8 bases from J, with 16 bases in between. The CDR3 is made up of 15 amino acids. The chain's CDR3 is CASSQDRGIALGYTF. Here the CDR3 DNA reads TGCGCCAGCAGCCAAGATCGGGGTATCGCTTTAGGCTACACCTTC.

This clone came up once. The chain joins TRBV29-1 to TRBJ1-2; tentatively, D is TRBD1 (6 bases). From germline, CDR1 is SQVTM and CDR2 ANQGSEA. Trimming removed 6 bases at V and 7 bases at J, with 18 bases between. This CDR3 has 13 residues. This CDR3 is CSVVEGGRGGYTF. The CDR3 coding sequence is TGCAGCGTCGTCGAAGGGGGGCGAGGTGGCTACACCTTC.

The chain joins TRBV28 to TRBJ2-1; no clear D. The CDR3 is made up of 14 amino acids. CDR1 MDHEN and CDR2 SYDVKM come from the germline V gene. The ends were cut back, 2 bases at V and 4 bases at J, with 9 bases in the middle. CDR3 DNA: TGTGCCAGCAGTTTAGGGCAGTTATACAATGAGCAGTTCTTC. The encoded protein is CASSLGQLYNEQFF.